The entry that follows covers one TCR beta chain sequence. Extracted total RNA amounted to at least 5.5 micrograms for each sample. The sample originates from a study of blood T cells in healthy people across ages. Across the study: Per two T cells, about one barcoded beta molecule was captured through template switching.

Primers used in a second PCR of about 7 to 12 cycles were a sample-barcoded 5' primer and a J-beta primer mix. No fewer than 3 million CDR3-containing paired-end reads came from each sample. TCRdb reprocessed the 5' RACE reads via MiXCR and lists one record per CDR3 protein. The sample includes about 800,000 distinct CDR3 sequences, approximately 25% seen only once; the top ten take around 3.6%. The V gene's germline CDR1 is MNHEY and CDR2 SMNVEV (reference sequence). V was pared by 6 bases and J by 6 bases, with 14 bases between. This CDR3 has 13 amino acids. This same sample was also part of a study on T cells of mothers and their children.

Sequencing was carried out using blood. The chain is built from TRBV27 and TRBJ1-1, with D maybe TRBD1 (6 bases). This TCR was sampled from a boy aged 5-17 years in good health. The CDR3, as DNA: TGTGCCAGCAGCAAGCCGGGGGGCTCTGAAGCTTTCTTT. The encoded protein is CASSKPGGSEAFF.